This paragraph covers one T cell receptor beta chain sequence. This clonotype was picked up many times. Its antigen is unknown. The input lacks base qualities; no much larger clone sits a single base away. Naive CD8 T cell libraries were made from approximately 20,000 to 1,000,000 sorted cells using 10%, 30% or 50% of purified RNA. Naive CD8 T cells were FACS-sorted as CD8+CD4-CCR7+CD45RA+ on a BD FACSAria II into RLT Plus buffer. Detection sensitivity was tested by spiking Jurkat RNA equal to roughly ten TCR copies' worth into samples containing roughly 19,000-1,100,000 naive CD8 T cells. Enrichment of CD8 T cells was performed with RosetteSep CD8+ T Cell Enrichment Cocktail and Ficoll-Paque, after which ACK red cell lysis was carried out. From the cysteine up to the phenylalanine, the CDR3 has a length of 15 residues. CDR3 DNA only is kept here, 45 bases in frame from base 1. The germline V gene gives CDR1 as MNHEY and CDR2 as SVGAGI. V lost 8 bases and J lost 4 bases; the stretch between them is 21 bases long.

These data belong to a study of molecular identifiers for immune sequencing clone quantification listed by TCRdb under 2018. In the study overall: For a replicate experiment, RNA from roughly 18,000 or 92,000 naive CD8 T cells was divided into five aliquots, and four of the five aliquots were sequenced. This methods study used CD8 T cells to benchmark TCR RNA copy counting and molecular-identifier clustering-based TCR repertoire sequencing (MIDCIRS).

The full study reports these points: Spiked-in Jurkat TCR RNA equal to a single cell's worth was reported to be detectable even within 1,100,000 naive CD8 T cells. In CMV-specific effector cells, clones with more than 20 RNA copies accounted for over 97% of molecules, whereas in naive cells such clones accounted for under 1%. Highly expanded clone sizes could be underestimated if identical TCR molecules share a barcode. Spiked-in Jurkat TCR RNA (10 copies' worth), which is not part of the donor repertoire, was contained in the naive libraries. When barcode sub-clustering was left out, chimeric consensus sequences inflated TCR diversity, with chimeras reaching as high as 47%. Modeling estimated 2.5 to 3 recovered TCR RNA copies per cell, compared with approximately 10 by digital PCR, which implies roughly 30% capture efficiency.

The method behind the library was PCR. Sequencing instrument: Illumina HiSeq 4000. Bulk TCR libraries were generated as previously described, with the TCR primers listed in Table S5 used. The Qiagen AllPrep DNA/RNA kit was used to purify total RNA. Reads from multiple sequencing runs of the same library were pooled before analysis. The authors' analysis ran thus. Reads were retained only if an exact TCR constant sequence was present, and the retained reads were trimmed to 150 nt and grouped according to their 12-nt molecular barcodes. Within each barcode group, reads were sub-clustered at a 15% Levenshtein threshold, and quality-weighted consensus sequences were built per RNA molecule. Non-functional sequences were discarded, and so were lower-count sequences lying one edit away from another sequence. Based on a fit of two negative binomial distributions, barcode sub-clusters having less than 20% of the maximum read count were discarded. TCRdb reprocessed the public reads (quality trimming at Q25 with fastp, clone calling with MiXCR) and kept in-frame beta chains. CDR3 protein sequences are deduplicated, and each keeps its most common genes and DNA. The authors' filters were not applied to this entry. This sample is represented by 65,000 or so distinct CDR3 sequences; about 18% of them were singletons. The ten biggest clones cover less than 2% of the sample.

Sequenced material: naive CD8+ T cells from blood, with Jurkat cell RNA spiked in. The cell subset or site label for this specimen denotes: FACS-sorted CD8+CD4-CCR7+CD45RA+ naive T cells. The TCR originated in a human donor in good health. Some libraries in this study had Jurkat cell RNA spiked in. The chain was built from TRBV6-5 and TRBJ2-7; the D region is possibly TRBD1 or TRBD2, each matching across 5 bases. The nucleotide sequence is TGTGCCAGCGCCCCGAGGGACGGCGTCGGGTACGAGCAGTACTTC. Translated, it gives CASAPRDGVGYEQYF.